The TCR beta chain under discussion was sequenced for a study of patients and donors after allogeneic stem cell transplantation. This clonotype came up a few times. TCRdb called the RT-PCR reads again in MiXCR, with one record for every CDR3 protein. The sample holds 400,000 to 450,000 distinct CDR3 sequences, more than 15% seen once. Trimming cost V 0 bases and J 6 bases, with 8 bases left between them. The CDR3 is made up of 14 amino acids. CDR1 is MGHRA, CDR2 YSYEKL, per germline. Sample: blood, either unsorted or a sorted T cell fraction (not recorded which). V usage is TRBV4-1 and J usage is TRBJ2-2; D gene ambiguous. The clonotype was recovered from a human donor who was either an allogeneic HSCT recipient or a stem cell or donor lymphocyte infusion donor (not recorded which). It is not recorded whose cells these are; they may come from a transplant donor. CDR3 nucleotides: TGCGCCAGCAGCCAAGAGGTAGTACCCGGGGAGCTGTTTTTT. It is translated as CASSQEVVPGELFF.